Listed below are T cell receptor beta chains from one sample, sequenced in a study of neoadjuvant anti-PD-1 for oral cavity cancer. Sequenced by immunoSEQ multiplex PCR; TCRdb stores in-frame clones only, minus some. The sample includes fewer than 40,000 clones, more than 75% seen only once; the top ten take roughly 4%. The source was PBMCs, collected before nivolumab (anti-PD-1) treatment. These receptors originate from a person aged 35 to 85 with oral cavity squamous cell carcinoma. The CDR3 runs from the conserved cysteine through the conserved F or W. D genes are given only for firm matches. Expanded clones get a size class; other rows say once, few or many, or leave the size out.

clone size: NA; D gene: NA; V gene: TRBV6-5; J gene: TRBJ1-3; CDR3 DNA: TGTGCCAGCAAGAGTGGCCGCTCTGGAAACACCATATATTTT; CDR3 protein: CASKSGRSGNTIYF
clone size: NA; D gene: TRBD1; V gene: TRBV9; J gene: TRBJ2-2; CDR3 DNA: TGTGCCAGCAGCGTAGGAGACAGGGGGCGCGGCACCGGGGAGCTGTTTTTT; CDR3 protein: CASSVGDRGRGTGELFF
clone size: NA; D gene: NA; V gene: TRBV5-6; J gene: TRBJ1-5; CDR3 DNA: TGTGCCAGCAGCTACCAACTTGATCAGCCCCAGCATTTT; CDR3 protein: CASSYQLDQPQHF
clone size: NA; D gene: NA; V gene: TRBV6-5; J gene: TRBJ2-2; CDR3 DNA: TGTGCCAGCAGTTACCGAACCCAACCGTTGGAGCTGTTTTTT; CDR3 protein: CASSYRTQPLELFF
clone size: NA; D gene: TRBD2; V gene: TRBV6-5; J gene: TRBJ2-7; CDR3 DNA: TGTGCCAGCAGGCCCCCTGGTAGCGGGGGAGGCGAGCAGTACTTC; CDR3 protein: CASRPPGSGGGEQYF
clone size: NA; D gene: NA; V gene: TRBV28; J gene: TRBJ1-1; CDR3 DNA: TGTGCCAGCAGTTTCTCCCACGGGGGGGAAACTGAAGCTTTCTTT; CDR3 protein: CASSFSHGGETEAFF
clone size: NA; D gene: NA; V gene: TRBV4-3; J gene: TRBJ1-1; CDR3 DNA: TGCGCCAGCAGCCAAGATAGAGGGAACACTGAGGCTTTCTTT; CDR3 protein: CASSQDRGNTEAFF
clone size: NA; D gene: NA; V gene: TRBV5-1; J gene: TRBJ1-6; CDR3 DNA: TGCGCCAGCAGCCCTTCTATTTCAGGGGTTAATTCACCCCTCCACTTT; CDR3 protein: CASSPSISGVNSPLHF
clone size: NA; D gene: NA; V gene: TRBV27; J gene: TRBJ2-2; CDR3 DNA: TGTGCCAGCAGTTTCCTCCCAGGCGGGGAGCTGTTTTTT; CDR3 protein: CASSFLPGGELFF
clone size: NA; D gene: TRBD1; V gene: TRBV7-3; J gene: TRBJ1-6; CDR3 DNA: TGTGCCAGCAGCTTAGGGGCCACAGGGGAATCCTATAATTCACCCCTCCACTTT; CDR3 protein: CASSLGATGESYNSPLHF
clone size: NA; D gene: NA; V gene: TRBV30; J gene: TRBJ2-5; CDR3 DNA: TGTGCCTGGGCCGGCCCCGCTGAGACCCAGTACTTC; CDR3 protein: CAWAGPAETQYF
clone size: NA; D gene: NA; V gene: TRBV18; J gene: TRBJ1-4; CDR3 DNA: TGTGCCAGCTCGCCGCCAGGCAGGGGTAGTGAAAAACTGTTTTTT; CDR3 protein: CASSPPGRGSEKLFF
clone size: few; D gene: TRBD1; V gene: TRBV10-2; J gene: TRBJ2-7; CDR3 DNA: TGCGCCAGCAGAACCGGGACAGGGACCACCTACGAGCAGTACTTC; CDR3 protein: CASRTGTGTTYEQYF
clone size: NA; D gene: TRBD2; V gene: TRBV7-7; J gene: TRBJ2-2; CDR3 DNA: TGTGCCAGCAGCCCCGGACTAGCGGGGGGAGAACCGAACACCGGGGAGCTGTTTTTT; CDR3 protein: CASSPGLAGGEPNTGELFF
clone size: once; D gene: TRBD1; V gene: TRBV5-1; J gene: TRBJ2-2; CDR3 DNA: TGCGCCAGCAGGCAGACAGGGGGACTCACCGGGGAGCTGTTTTTT; CDR3 protein: CASRQTGGLTGELFF
clone size: NA; D gene: TRBD1; V gene: TRBV7-8; J gene: TRBJ1-1; CDR3 DNA: TGTGCCAGCAGCTTAGCGAGACAGGGAGGTACTGAAGCTTTCTTT; CDR3 protein: CASSLARQGGTEAFF
clone size: NA; D gene: NA; V gene: TRBV9; J gene: TRBJ2-3; CDR3 DNA: TGTGCCAGCAGCGTAGAACCTTTTTTAGGGACTTCTAGCACAGATACGCAGTATTTT; CDR3 protein: CASSVEPFLGTSSTDTQYF
clone size: NA; D gene: NA; V gene: TRBV30; J gene: TRBJ1-3; CDR3 DNA: TGTGCCTCCGTGATCTCTGGAAACACCATATATTTT; CDR3 protein: CASVISGNTIYF
clone size: NA; D gene: TRBD2; V gene: TRBV9; J gene: TRBJ2-7; CDR3 DNA: TGTGCCAGCAGCGTTAGCGGGGGAAAGGACGAGCAGTACTTC; CDR3 protein: CASSVSGGKDEQYF
clone size: NA; D gene: TRBD1; V gene: TRBV6-1; J gene: TRBJ2-6; CDR3 DNA: TGTGCCAGCAGTGACTACCGGGACAGGGCAAATGGGGCCAACGTCCTGACTTTC; CDR3 protein: CASSDYRDRANGANVLTF
clone size: NA; D gene: NA; V gene: TRBV28; J gene: TRBJ2-7; CDR3 DNA: TGTGCCAGCAGTTTAGGGGGAGCCGGATCCTACGAGCAGTACTTC; CDR3 protein: CASSLGGAGSYEQYF
clone size: NA; D gene: NA; V gene: TRBV4-3; J gene: TRBJ2-3; CDR3 DNA: TGCGCCAGCAGCATTAGGGGGTGGGATCCGCAGTATTTT; CDR3 protein: CASSIRGWDPQYF
clone size: NA; D gene: TRBD1; V gene: TRBV5-6; J gene: TRBJ1-4; CDR3 DNA: TGTGCCAGCAGCGAACAGGGGAGGGTTGATGAAAAACTGTTTTTT; CDR3 protein: CASSEQGRVDEKLFF
clone size: NA; D gene: NA; V gene: TRBV9; J gene: TRBJ2-1; CDR3 DNA: TGTGCCAGCAGCCCATCGCATCTTTACTCCTACAATGAGCAGTTCTTC; CDR3 protein: CASSPSHLYSYNEQFF
clone size: NA; D gene: TRBD2; V gene: TRBV7-9; J gene: TRBJ2-5; CDR3 DNA: TGTGCCAGCAGCGGACTAGCGGCCCAGTACTTC; CDR3 protein: CASSGLAAQYF
clone size: NA; D gene: NA; V gene: TRBV6-1; J gene: TRBJ1-6; CDR3 DNA: TGTGCCAGCAGTGAAGGACAGCAGTTAGATTCACCCCTCCACTTT; CDR3 protein: CASSEGQQLDSPLHF
clone size: NA; D gene: TRBD1; V gene: TRBV5-4; J gene: TRBJ2-7; CDR3 DNA: TGTGCCAGCAGCTTGGGGGGACAGGGGGCCTACGAGCAGTACTTC; CDR3 protein: CASSLGGQGAYEQYF
clone size: NA; D gene: NA; V gene: TRBV4-3; J gene: TRBJ2-5; CDR3 DNA: TGCGCCAGCAGCCAAGATATCGGGGATGAGGAGACCCAGTACTTC; CDR3 protein: CASSQDIGDEETQYF
clone size: NA; D gene: NA; V gene: TRBV11-2; J gene: TRBJ2-3; CDR3 DNA: TGTGCCAGCAGCTTAAAGGTGGGGGAGGTGGATACGCAGTATTTT; CDR3 protein: CASSLKVGEVDTQYF
clone size: NA; D gene: NA; V gene: TRBV28; J gene: TRBJ1-2; CDR3 DNA: TGTGCCAGCACCACACCCTCGCCCCCGACAGGAGACTATGGCTACACCTTC; CDR3 protein: CASTTPSPPTGDYGYTF
clone size: NA; D gene: NA; V gene: TRBV10-3; J gene: TRBJ2-3; CDR3 DNA: TGTGCCATCAGTGCTGCGGGCACAGATACGCAGTATTTT; CDR3 protein: CAISAAGTDTQYF
clone size: NA; D gene: NA; V gene: TRBV19; J gene: TRBJ2-2; CDR3 DNA: TGTGCCACCCCCCAGGGATCGAACACCGGGGAGCTGTTTTTT; CDR3 protein: CATPQGSNTGELFF
clone size: NA; D gene: TRBD1; V gene: TRBV5-4; J gene: TRBJ2-5; CDR3 DNA: TGTGCCAGCAGCTTAAAACAGGGGGCGAGAGAGACCCAGTACTTC; CDR3 protein: CASSLKQGARETQYF
clone size: NA; D gene: NA; V gene: TRBV25-1; J gene: TRBJ2-7; CDR3 DNA: TGTGCCAGCAGTGAATATGGGGGGTTCTACGAGCAGTACTTC; CDR3 protein: CASSEYGGFYEQYF
clone size: NA; D gene: NA; V gene: TRBV7-6; J gene: TRBJ2-7; CDR3 DNA: TGTGCCAGCAGCTTAGCGCCTAGAAGCGAGCAGTACTTC; CDR3 protein: CASSLAPRSEQYF
clone size: NA; D gene: NA; V gene: TRBV6-5; J gene: TRBJ2-1; CDR3 DNA: TGTGCCAGCAGTTACAATCGTCGAGAAAACAATGAGCAGTTCTTC; CDR3 protein: CASSYNRRENNEQFF
clone size: NA; D gene: NA; V gene: TRBV2; J gene: TRBJ2-6; CDR3 DNA: TGTGCCAGCAGTGAGACGGAAAGCTACTCTGGGGCCAACGTCCTGACTTTC; CDR3 protein: CASSETESYSGANVLTF
clone size: NA; D gene: NA; V gene: TRBV5-1; J gene: TRBJ1-4; CDR3 DNA: TGCGCCAGCAGCGCGGGGGGCAGGGCAAATGAAAAACTGTTTTTT; CDR3 protein: CASSAGGRANEKLFF
clone size: few; D gene: NA; V gene: TRBV29-1; J gene: TRBJ2-3; CDR3 DNA: TGCAGCGGAAGGGGGGGTCCTAGCACAGATACGCAGTATTTT; CDR3 protein: CSGRGGPSTDTQYF
clone size: NA; D gene: NA; V gene: TRBV10-3; J gene: TRBJ2-7; CDR3 DNA: TGTGCCATCACGAGCGGGTCCAGCTCCTACGAGCAGTACTTC; CDR3 protein: CAITSGSSSYEQYF
clone size: NA; D gene: TRBD1; V gene: TRBV19; J gene: TRBJ2-7; CDR3 DNA: TGTGCCAGTAGTATCAACTCCGGGACAGGGGGTACCTACGAGCAGTACTTC; CDR3 protein: CASSINSGTGGTYEQYF
clone size: NA; D gene: NA; V gene: TRBV5-6; J gene: TRBJ2-7; CDR3 DNA: TGTGCCAGCAGCCTTATAAGCCCAGGACAGACCTACGAGCAGTACTTC; CDR3 protein: CASSLISPGQTYEQYF
clone size: NA; D gene: NA; V gene: TRBV7-2; J gene: TRBJ1-2; CDR3 DNA: TGTGCCAGCAGCATCACGCGGGGGCATGAAGGCTACACCTTC; CDR3 protein: CASSITRGHEGYTF
clone size: few; D gene: NA; V gene: TRBV4-1; J gene: TRBJ2-6; CDR3 DNA: TGCGCCAGCAGCCACTCAACAGGCTCTGGGGCCAACGTCCTGACTTTC; CDR3 protein: CASSHSTGSGANVLTF
clone size: NA; D gene: NA; V gene: TRBV6-5; J gene: TRBJ2-2; CDR3 DNA: TGTGCGGCCGGGTCCGACACCGGGGAGCTGTTTTTT; CDR3 protein: CAAGSDTGELFF
clone size: NA; D gene: TRBD1; V gene: TRBV7-2; J gene: TRBJ2-5; CDR3 DNA: TGTGCCAGCAGCTTAAACAGGGGGGCAGAGACCCAGTACTTC; CDR3 protein: CASSLNRGAETQYF
clone size: NA; D gene: NA; V gene: TRBV11-3; J gene: TRBJ2-1; CDR3 DNA: TGTGCCAGCAGCACCGGGTCTTGGAATGAGCAGTTCTTC; CDR3 protein: CASSTGSWNEQFF
clone size: NA; D gene: NA; V gene: TRBV9; J gene: TRBJ1-2; CDR3 DNA: TGTGCCAGCAGCGATGCCCTGGAGGACTATGGCTACACCTTC; CDR3 protein: CASSDALEDYGYTF
clone size: NA; D gene: NA; V gene: TRBV4-3; J gene: TRBJ2-2; CDR3 DNA: TGCGCCAGCAGCCAAGCACGGGCGCCGAACACCGGGGAGCTGTTTTTT; CDR3 protein: CASSQARAPNTGELFF
clone size: NA; D gene: TRBD1; V gene: TRBV7-2; J gene: TRBJ2-5; CDR3 DNA: TGTGCCAGCAGTTCTAATACAGGGGTGGGGGAGACCCAGTACTTC; CDR3 protein: CASSSNTGVGETQYF
clone size: NA; D gene: NA; V gene: TRBV6-5; J gene: TRBJ2-2; CDR3 DNA: TGTGCCAGCAGTTACTCGGGCGGGTCCGGGGAGCTGTTTTTT; CDR3 protein: CASSYSGGSGELFF
clone size: NA; D gene: NA; V gene: TRBV6-4; J gene: TRBJ1-5; CDR3 DNA: TGTGCCAGCAGTGTTGTTTTGGGGCCTGGGCAGCCCCAGCATTTT; CDR3 protein: CASSVVLGPGQPQHF
clone size: NA; D gene: TRBD1; V gene: TRBV6-5; J gene: TRBJ2-2; CDR3 DNA: TGTGCCAGCAGTTCTCCGGGACAGGGAGTCTCCGGGGAGCTGTTTTTT; CDR3 protein: CASSSPGQGVSGELFF
clone size: NA; D gene: TRBD1; V gene: TRBV27; J gene: TRBJ2-7; CDR3 DNA: TGTGCCAGCAGTCCGGGACAGGGAGGCAGGGAGCAGTACTTC; CDR3 protein: CASSPGQGGREQYF
clone size: NA; D gene: NA; V gene: TRBV10-3; J gene: TRBJ1-2; CDR3 DNA: TGTGCCATCAGTGAACAGGGTAACTATGGCTACACCTTC; CDR3 protein: CAISEQGNYGYTF
clone size: NA; D gene: NA; V gene: TRBV19; J gene: TRBJ1-6; CDR3 DNA: TGTGCCAGTAGTACTCAAGTGCGCAATTCACCCCTCCACTTT; CDR3 protein: CASSTQVRNSPLHF
clone size: NA; D gene: TRBD1; V gene: TRBV27; J gene: TRBJ1-3; CDR3 DNA: TGTGCCAGCGCCAAAGGACAGGGGGCTGGAAACACCATATATTTT; CDR3 protein: CASAKGQGAGNTIYF
clone size: NA; D gene: NA; V gene: TRBV5-4; J gene: TRBJ1-2; CDR3 DNA: TGTGCCAGCAGCTTAGTGGGGCCTGAGGGCTACACCTTC; CDR3 protein: CASSLVGPEGYTF
clone size: once; D gene: TRBD1; V gene: TRBV5-1; J gene: TRBJ1-4; CDR3 DNA: TGCGCCAGCAGCTTCGGACAGGATCGGGAAAAACTGTTTTTT; CDR3 protein: CASSFGQDREKLFF